These 11 T cell receptor beta chains were all obtained from the same sample, sequenced in a study of PD-1 blockade in classical Hodgkin lymphoma. Method: immunoSEQ multiplex PCR; TCRdb's copy keeps in-frame clones and lacks some. The sample lists 4,500 or so clones; roughly 71% were seen once. Sample time point: cycle 4 day 1 (C4D1), after 5 to 7 weeks of nivolumab. After autologous stem cell transplantation all patients relapsed, and prior brentuximab vedotin exposure differed between cohorts. This material consisted of peripheral blood mononuclear cells (PBMCs), taken before the fourth cycle of nivolumab. These receptors were taken from a human donor with classical Hodgkin lymphoma.

This chain connects TRBV10-3 to TRBJ2-3; TRBD2 matches at 16 bases. CDR3 length equals 16 residues. With V trimmed by 10 bases and J by 2 bases, 6 bases remained unmatched. CDR1 and CDR2 (germline): ENHRY, SYGVKD. The CDR3 DNA reads TGTGCCACCGGGACTAGCGGGAGGGTTAACACAGATACGCAGTATTTT. This sequence encodes CATGTSGRVNTDTQYF.

A few counts support this clone. The V gene is TRBV4-1, the J gene TRBJ2-7, with 7 bases lining up with TRBD2. V was clipped by 0 bases and J by 2 bases; unmatched bases: 16. CDR3 length: 19 amino acids. Germline V gene sequence: CDR1 MGHRA, CDR2 YSYEKL. For the CDR3, the DNA is TGCGCCAGCAGCCAAGATCAGGTGGCCCCGACTAGCCTTACCTACGAGCAGTACTTC. Translating gives CASSQDQVAPTSLTYEQYF.

The chain employs TRBV9 and TRBJ2-1; D might be TRBD2 (5 bases). This CDR3 has 12 residues. V was pared by 3 bases and J by 4 bases, with 5 bases between. CDR1 SGDLS and CDR2 YYNGEE come from the germline V gene. CDR3 in amino acids: CASSGGYNEQFF. The CDR3 region has the DNA TGTGCCAGCAGCGGAGGGTACAATGAGCAGTTCTTC.

CDR3 residues: CAWSVGTASEAFF. CDR3 sequence (DNA): TGTGCCTGGAGTGTCGGGACAGCAAGTGAAGCTTTCTTT. The chain has TRBV30 and TRBJ1-1; 7 bases line up with TRBD1. The germline V gene has CDR1 GTSNPN and CDR2 SVGIG (reference sequence). There are 13 residues in the CDR3. Unmatched junction bases numbered 5, after V lost 0 bases and J lost 7 bases.

The CDR3 DNA follows: TGCGCCAGCAGCCTAGAGGGACTAGCCGGGGCGGAGACCCAGTACTTC. Translated, it gives CASSLEGLAGAETQYF. The chain recombines TRBV4-1 with TRBJ2-5, with 9 positions matching TRBD2. CDR1 is MGHRA and CDR2 is YSYEKL in the germline V gene. V lost 4 bases, J lost 5 bases, and 11 bases stayed unmatched. This CDR3 has 16 amino acids.

The chain uses TRBV19 and TRBJ1-4; D is unclear. The CDR3 extends over 11 amino acids. Germline CDR1 and CDR2: LNHDA and SQIVND (reference sequence). Trimming pared 3 bases from V and 7 bases from J, leaving 3 bases between. The CDR3 sequence is CASSIGEKLFF. The DNA of the CDR3 is TGTGCCAGTAGTATTGGTGAAAAACTGTTTTTT.

The chain uses TRBV9 and TRBJ2-3, with a tentative D call TRBD2 (5 bases). The CDR3 contains 15 residues. The germline gives CDR1 SGDLS, CDR2 YYNGEE. The V end was cut by 4 bases, the J end by 1 base, with 13 bases between. CDR3 in amino acids: CASSLTGIRTDTQYF. CDR3 in DNA: TGTGCCAGCAGCCTCACCGGGATTCGCACAGATACGCAGTATTTT. Supplemented by reference TRBV9 and TRBJ2-3, the full variable domain reads DSGVTQTPKHLITATGQRVTLRCSPRSGDLSVYWYQQSLDQGLQFLIQYYNGEERAKGNILERFSAQQFPDLHSELNLSSLELGDSALYFCASSLTGIRTDTQYFGPGTRLTVL.

This clone has just one count. The rearrangement uses TRBV18 and TRBJ2-1; D is perhaps TRBD2 (5 bases). Germline V lookup: CDR1 KGHSH, CDR2 LQKENI. CDR3 length equals 13 residues. The germline V and J ends were trimmed by 2 bases and 5 bases, with 7 bases remaining between them. The CDR3 coding sequence is TGTGCCAGCTCACCAAGGACTCACAATGAGCAGTTCTTC. It encodes CASSPRTHNEQFF.

This chain uses TRBV19 with TRBJ1-2; no reliable D call. The germline gives CDR1 LNHDA, CDR2 SQIVND (reference sequence). The CDR3 is 12 residues long. V gave up 5 bases and J gave up 7 bases, with 11 bases separating them. The CDR3 loop is CASSPTTFGYTF. In DNA form, the CDR3 reads TGTGCCAGTAGTCCCACCACCTTTGGCTACACCTTC.

This chain links TRBV27 with TRBJ1-5, with a weak D call TRBD1 (5 bases). V was trimmed by 3 bases and J by 3 bases, leaving 9 bases between them. The CDR3 loop spans 14 amino acids. Germline CDR1 reads MNHEY; CDR2 reads SMNVEV (reference sequence). The CDR3 DNA reads as TGTGCCAGCAGTTTCCGACAGCCCAATCAGCCCCAGCATTTT. It is translated as CASSFRQPNQPQHF.

The chain combines TRBV10-3 with TRBJ2-1; 9 nucleotides line up with TRBD1. J lost 5 bases, V lost 6 bases, and 5 bases had no gene match. Germline V CDR1 and CDR2: ENHRY, SYGVKD. This CDR3 is 14 amino acids long. CDR3 amino acids: CAISRTGVDNEQFF. The CDR3 nucleotides are TGTGCCATCAGCCGGACAGGGGTGGACAATGAGCAGTTCTTC.